The 8 T cell receptor beta chains presented below share a single source sample, sequenced in a study of Graves' ophthalmopathy and Graves' hyperthyroidism. Amplified TCR beta CDR3 regions were obtained using RNA transcripts as template. In the first round, RT-PCR was carried out with HTBI primers, and a multiplex PCR formed the second round. TCRdb fed the multiplex PCR reads into MiXCR, producing one record per CDR3 protein. The sample yields about 640,000 distinct CDR3 sequences, 35% to 50% seen once. The sample taken for sequencing was peripheral blood. These receptors came from an adult man with Graves' ophthalmopathy.

This clonotype was counted ten times or more. The chain couples TRBV10-3 to TRBJ2-5; the match to TRBD1 covers 10 bases. J lost 2 bases, V lost 6 bases, and 3 bases had no gene match. This CDR3 comprises 14 residues. Germline CDR1 is ENHRY and CDR2 is SYGVKD. The CDR3 region is CAIRRDRGQETQYF. DNA for the CDR3: TGTGCCATCAGGAGGGACAGGGGTCAAGAGACCCAGTACTTC.

This clonotype was counted ten times or more. This chain uses TRBV4-1 with TRBJ1-2; no clear D gene. The V gene's germline CDR1 is MGHRA and CDR2 YSYEKL. The CDR3 runs 14 residues. V was trimmed by 4 bases and J by 5 bases, leaving 14 bases between them. In nucleotides, the CDR3 is TGCGCCAGCAGCCTCCCAACAAGAGGGTATGGCTACACCTTC. Translating it yields CASSLPTRGYGYTF.

The rearrangement joins TRBV15 to TRBJ1-1, with 7 nucleotides matching TRBD1. Trimming removed 5 bases from V and 5 bases from J; junction bases left unmatched: 5. Looked up from germline, CDR1 is LNHNV and CDR2 is YYDKDF (reference sequence). This CDR3 is 13 amino acids long. This CDR3 reads CATSSTGRTEAFF. The CDR3 nucleotides read TGTGCCACCAGCTCGACAGGGAGGACTGAAGCTTTCTTT.

This chain joins TRBV3-1 and TRBJ2-5; D is unresolved. Germline lookup yields CDR1 LGHDT and CDR2 YNNKEL (reference sequence). The CDR3 covers 12 residues. V lost 1 base and J 4 bases, leaving 4 bases between the germline ends. This CDR3 is CASSQVPETQYF. The DNA for the CDR3 is TGTGCCAGCAGCCAAGTTCCAGAGACCCAGTACTTC.

The table lists this clonotype with a count of one. The chain employs TRBV11-2 and TRBJ2-7, with 7 bases lining up with TRBD2. Germline V gene lookup returns CDR1 SGHAT and CDR2 FQNNGV. This CDR3 region has 14 residues. V trimming: 6 bases; J trimming: 5 bases; junction bases outside the gene matches: 10. The CDR3 sequence: CASSYGREYDEQYF. In DNA form, the CDR3 reads TGTGCCAGCAGTTACGGGCGGGAGTATGACGAGCAGTACTTC.

This clonotype has only a few counts. This chain uses TRBV5-5 with TRBJ2-7; 14 bases fit TRBD2. The CDR3 runs 17 residues. Germline CDR1 SGHKS, CDR2 YYEKEE (reference sequence). V trimming: 5 bases; J trimming: 2 bases; junction bases outside the gene matches: 9. The CDR3 DNA reads as TGTGCCAGCAGGCCTCCGGGACTAGCGGGAGTACCCTACGAGCAGTACTTC. It yields the protein CASRPPGLAGVPYEQYF.

The chain carries TRBV13 and TRBJ1-6; a possible D gene is TRBD1 (6 bases). Between the trimmed V and J ends, which lost 5 bases and 9 bases, there was a span of 14 bases. This CDR3 comprises 14 residues. Germline CDR1 is PRHDT and CDR2 is FYEKMQ (reference sequence). The CDR3 protein is CASSPRGLPSPLHF. Here the CDR3 DNA reads TGTGCCAGCAGCCCCAGGGGCCTCCCTTCACCCCTCCACTTT.

A note on this clonotype: A much more abundant neighbour one base away suggests this may be a read error. The chain is built from TRBV2 and TRBJ2-5; D is undetermined. The better agreement between TRBJ2-7 and the DNA end casts doubt on the J call. Per germline, CDR1 SNHLY and CDR2 FYNNEI. The CDR3 is 14 residues long. CDR3 sequence: CASSPYPPTYEQYF. The CDR3 DNA reads as TGTGCCAGCAGTCCCTATCCGCCCACCTACGAGCAGTACTTC.